Shown below are 8 T cell receptor beta chains from a single sample sequenced in a study of Ad26.COV2.S vaccination and SARS-CoV-2 variants. Measured with immunoSEQ multiplex PCR; TCRdb has only the in-frame clones, and not every one. The top ten clones hold around 4.2% of a sample with about 350,000 clones, roughly 94% of them seen once. The sequenced sample was peripheral blood, obtained after recovery from COVID-19. These receptors were collected from a human donor who had recovered from COVID-19.

V gene TRBV10-3 combines with J gene TRBJ2-2, with 13 bases fitting TRBD2. The germline V gene encodes CDR1 ENHRY and CDR2 SYGVKD. J lost 5 bases, V lost 7 bases, and 4 bases had no gene match. This CDR3 is 15 amino acids long. The CDR3 loop reads CAITVTSGGTGELFF. The CDR3 DNA follows: TGTGCCATCACTGTGACTAGCGGGGGGACCGGGGAGCTGTTTTTT.

The rearrangement links TRBV5-4 to TRBJ2-7; 13 bases match TRBD2. J gave up 7 bases and V 4 bases, and 8 bases lay outside the gene matches. The CDR3 sequence is 15 residues long. CDR1 and CDR2 from the germline V gene are SGHNT and YYREEE (reference sequence). The CDR3: CASSPSGTSGAEQYF. CDR3 bases: TGTGCCAGCAGCCCCTCCGGGACTAGCGGGGCTGAGCAGTACTTC.

This chain links TRBV9 with TRBJ2-5; 13 positions agree with TRBD2. CDR1 and CDR2 (germline): SGDLS, YYNGEE. The CDR3 runs to 15 residues. Trimming cost V 3 bases and J 4 bases; bases outside gene matches: 3. The CDR3 loop is CASSAGLAGVETQYF. The CDR3 DNA follows: TGTGCCAGCAGCGCCGGACTAGCGGGGGTAGAGACCCAGTACTTC.

This chain connects TRBV5-5 to TRBJ1-1, with D possibly matching TRBD1 (6 bases). The V end was cut by 6 bases, the J end by 4 bases, with 22 bases between. CDR1 is SGHKS and CDR2 is YYEKEE in the germline V gene (reference sequence). The CDR3 has 16 amino acids. The CDR3 sequence: CASTLNPGGATTEAFF. CDR3 nucleotides: TGTGCCAGCACCTTAAATCCGGGGGGCGCAACCACTGAAGCTTTCTTT.

V gene TRBV6-5 combines with J gene TRBJ1-1; TRBD1 aligns across 7 bases. CDR3 length: 13 residues. J gave up 3 bases and V 7 bases, and 5 bases lay outside the gene matches. The germline gives CDR1 MNHEY, CDR2 SVGAGI. The CDR3 loop reads CASKDRAHTEAFF. Written as DNA, the CDR3 is TGTGCCAGCAAAGACAGGGCCCACACTGAAGCTTTCTTT.

The V and J genes are TRBV14 and TRBJ1-2; 8 nucleotides agree with TRBD1. The CDR3 runs 16 residues. After removal of 3 bases from V and 6 bases from J, the junction contained 12 bases not matched to a gene. Per the germline V gene, CDR1 is SGHDN and CDR2 is FVKESK. The CDR3 reads CASSQQTGVPFDGYTF. The DNA of the CDR3 is TGTGCCAGCAGCCAGCAGACAGGGGTTCCCTTTGATGGCTACACCTTC. Looking up the rest from reference TRBV14 and TRBJ1-2 gives the full variable domain: EAGVTQFPSHSVIEKGQTVTLRCDPISGHDNLYWYRRVMGKEIKFLLHFVKESKQDESGMPNNRFLAERTGGTYSTLKVQPAELEDSGVYFCASSQQTGVPFDGYTFGSGTRLTVV.

The J gene is TRBJ2-3, the V gene TRBV5-4, with D unresolved. CDR1 is SGHNT and CDR2 is YYREEE in the germline V gene (reference sequence). With 2 bases removed from V and 4 bases from J, the gap between germline ends came to 11 bases. The CDR3 length is 14 residues. CDR3 DNA sequence: TGTGCCAGCAGCTTCCCTCGGGCGGCAGATACGCAGTATTTT. This gives the protein CASSFPRAADTQYF.

The chain recombines TRBV19 with TRBJ2-7; TRBD2 aligns across 9 bases. The J segment lost 2 bases and the V segment lost 1 base, leaving 3 bases of the junction unmatched. The CDR3 has 15 residues. Germline V lookup: CDR1 LNHDA, CDR2 SQIVND (reference sequence). The CDR3 sequence is CASSIVAGGPYEQYF. In nucleotides, the CDR3 is TGTGCCAGTAGTATAGTGGCGGGGGGGCCCTACGAGCAGTACTTC.